This T cell receptor (beta chain) was obtained from a study of blood T cells in healthy people across ages. Study-wide context: Template switching caught about one barcoded beta molecule for each two T cells.

Per germline, CDR1 SGDLS and CDR2 YYNGEE. Trimming removed 6 bases from V and 6 bases from J, with 24 bases in between. The CDR3 consists of 17 residues. It was with a sample-barcoded 5' primer and a J-beta primer mix that a second PCR of roughly 7 to 11 cycles was run. TCRdb re-analysed the 5' RACE reads in MiXCR, keeping a single row per CDR3 protein. The sample includes about 720,000 distinct CDR3 sequences, 25% seen only once; the top ten take roughly 3.5%. This sample was shared with a second study, whose subject was T cells of mothers and their children. That study adds: Sample barcodes and 2-4 random nucleotides came from the second PCR's M1S primer.

The sequence derives from a boy aged 10-17 years in good health. What was sequenced was blood. J is TRBJ2-2 and V is TRBV9; D might be TRBD2 (6 bases). The CDR3 DNA follows: TGTGCCAGCACCGAAAGATCAACTAGCAGTGGGCCCGGGGAGCTGTTTTTT. This codes for CASTERSTSSGPGELFF.